The 8 T cell receptor beta chains presented below share a single source sample, sequenced in a study of CD8+ T cells in alopecia areata. It was cDNA, reverse transcribed from extracted RNA, that served as the sequencing template. TCRdb keeps only in-frame clones here, not all; method: immunoSEQ multiplex PCR. The repertoire holds about 210,000 clones, with 66% as singletons. Treatment reported: oral pan-JAK inhibitor, 5-10 mg twice daily. This sample comprised CD4+ T cells sorted from blood, obtained at approximately week 42, from a patient treated with tofacitinib. The receptors were gathered from a human donor with alopecia areata.

The V and J genes are TRBV27 and TRBJ2-3; 9 positions agree with TRBD2. Germline-derived CDR1 and CDR2 are MNHEY and SMNVEV (reference sequence). The CDR3 totals 16 residues. V shed 6 bases and J 3 bases; nucleotides not matched to a gene: 10. The CDR3 DNA reads TGTGCCAGCAGGGACAAGGGACTAGCTTTGACAGATACGCAGTATTTT. The encoded protein is CASRDKGLALTDTQYF.

This clone was found a few times. This rearrangement joins TRBV30 to TRBJ2-7; D call uncertain. This CDR3 is 14 amino acids long. Trimming took 0 bases from V and 7 from J, leaving 16 bases between them. Germline values: CDR1 GTSNPN, CDR2 SVGIG (reference sequence). The CDR3 DNA is TGTGCCTGGAGTGTAGTCCCGACACCCGGTGAGCAGTACTTC. This translates into CAWSVVPTPGEQYF.

The chain combines TRBV14 with TRBJ2-7, with a tentative D call TRBD2 (5 bases). Trimming removed 1 base at V and 7 bases at J, with 11 bases between. The CDR3 contains 13 residues. Germline CDR1 is SGHDN and CDR2 is FVKESK. The CDR3 sequence is CASSQVIGGEQYF. The CDR3 nucleotides are TGTGCCAGCAGCCAAGTTATCGGAGGAGAGCAGTACTTC.

J is TRBJ1-6 and V is TRBV7-2; D gene ambiguous. V was shortened by 6 bases and J by 2 bases, with 5 bases between the two germline ends. This CDR3 has 13 amino acids. Germline V CDR1 and CDR2: SGHTA, FQGNSA. The CDR3 here is CASRTAYNSPLHF. The CDR3 nucleotides are TGTGCCAGCAGGACGGCCTATAATTCACCCCTCCACTTT.

This clone appeared a few times. The rearrangement joins TRBV7-2 to TRBJ1-1; D gene unclear. Germline-derived CDR1 and CDR2 are SGHTA and FQGNSA. The CDR3 loop spans 15 amino acids. V lost 5 bases and J 10 bases, leaving 23 bases between the germline ends. CDR3 residues: CASSLVEGPNGRAFF. The CDR3 region has the DNA TGTGCCAGCAGCCTCGTTGAGGGCCCCAACGGACGAGCTTTCTTT.

This chain uses TRBV7-2 with TRBJ2-2; the D is unclear. The V and J ends lost 1 base and 4 bases respectively, with 13 bases between them. CDR3 size: 16 residues. Germline values: CDR1 SGHTA, CDR2 FQGNSA. This CDR3 reads CASSLDPRRPTGELFF. In nucleotides, the CDR3 is TGTGCCAGCAGCTTAGATCCCCGTCGTCCCACCGGGGAGCTGTTTTTT.

This sequence joins TRBV7-2 and TRBJ2-4, with 8 bases fitting TRBD1. The CDR3 length is 15 residues. V lost 4 bases, J lost 5 bases, and 7 bases stayed unmatched. Looked up from germline, CDR1 is SGHTA and CDR2 is FQGNSA. The CDR3 spells CASSSSGQGENIQYF. DNA for the CDR3: TGTGCCAGCAGCTCCTCCGGACAGGGCGAAAACATTCAGTACTTC. The full variable domain, rest sourced from reference TRBV7-2 and TRBJ2-4, is GAGVSQSPSNKVTEKGKDVELRCDPISGHTALYWYRQSLGQGLEFLIYFQGNSAPDKSGLPSDRFSAERTGGSVSTLTIQRTQQEDSAVYLCASSSSGQGENIQYFGAGTRLSVL.

J is TRBJ1-1 and V is TRBV5-1; TRBD1 matches at 9 bases. Germline V gene data show CDR1 as SGHRS and CDR2 as YFSETQ. The CDR3 is made up of 17 amino acids. V shed 2 bases and J 1 base; nucleotides not matched to a gene: 9. CDR3 bases: TGCGCCAGCAGCTTTACAGGGGGCCCCGAGACGAACACTGAAGCTTTCTTT. It codes for CASSFTGGPETNTEAFF.